This TCR beta chain appears in the sequencing data of a study of blood T cells in healthy people across ages. Trimming took 7 bases from V and 5 from J, leaving 12 bases between them. This CDR3 has 14 amino acids. CDR1 is MNHEY and CDR2 is SMNVEV in the germline V gene (reference sequence). Alongside a J-beta primer mix, a sample-barcoded 5' primer served in a second PCR lasting about 7 to 12 cycles. The yield of each sample was at least 2.5 million CDR3-containing paired-end reads. From the 5' RACE reads, TCRdb called clonotypes with MiXCR, one entry per CDR3 protein. The sample has about 1 million distinct CDR3 sequences, less than 50% seen once; the top ten hold approximately 20%. Points on this clonotype: Antigen unknown.

Study observations and caveats: PBMCs were not sorted, which prevented a conclusive comparison of naive versus antigen-experienced cells.

The chain carries TRBV27 and TRBJ1-6; a weak D match, TRBD1 (5 bases). The TCR comes from a woman in her sixties or seventies in good health. Sequenced: blood. In nucleotides, the CDR3 is TGTGCCAGCACCTTGACAGCAGATAATTCACCCCTCCACTTT. It specifies CASTLTADNSPLHF.